The entry below describes one T cell receptor beta chain. This sample is drawn from a study of identifying expanded T cells in peripheral blood. With V trimmed by 3 bases and J by 3 bases, 10 bases remained unmatched. Germline CDR1 reads SGDLS; CDR2 reads YYNGEE. This CDR3 spans 17 amino acids. The assay was immunoSEQ multiplex PCR, and TCRdb's table has in-frame clones only and misses some. This table holds more than 95,000 clones, 84% found once. Sequencing was performed on blood. The origin of this receptor is a person aged 18 to 75 in good health. The chain couples TRBV9 to TRBJ2-2; 8 nucleotides match TRBD1. CDR3 in DNA: TGTGCCAGCAGCGAACCGACAGGGGAGATTGACACCGGGGAGCTGTTTTTT. Protein: CASSEPTGEIDTGELFF.